This is a list of T cell receptor beta chains from one sample in a study of response to subunit inactivated influenza vaccine. One entry per CDR3 protein, called by TCRdb with MiXCR from the RT-PCR reads. The repertoire consists of more than 550,000 distinct CDR3 sequences, with about 10% occurring once and the leading ten covering 9.5% to 13%. The sample was PBMCs from blood, taken on the day of vaccination. These receptors were collected from a middle-aged man who received an inactivated influenza vaccine. Both conserved end residues are part of each CDR3. Fields, in order: V gene, clone size, D gene, CDR3 length, J gene, CDR3 DNA, CDR3 protein. D genes are given only for firm matches. Not every row has a clone size; where given, it reads once, few, many or a size class.

v_gene: TRBV4-1
abundance: many
d_gene: -
len: 15
j_gene: TRBJ1-2
CDR3nt: TGCGCCAGCAGCCAAGGTTGGCAGGGAAACTATGGCTACACCTTC
CDR3aa: CASSQGWQGNYGYTF

v_gene: TRBV14
abundance: -
d_gene: TRBD2
len: 14
j_gene: TRBJ2-7
CDR3nt: TGTGCCAGCAGCCACAGAGCGGGAGTATACGAGCAGTACTTC
CDR3aa: CASSHRAGVYEQYF

v_gene: TRBV7-3
abundance: -
d_gene: TRBD1
len: 13
j_gene: TRBJ1-1
CDR3nt: TGTGCCAGCAGCTCTCTACAGGGGGCTGAAGCTTTCTTT
CDR3aa: CASSSLQGAEAFF

v_gene: TRBV21-1
abundance: -
d_gene: -
len: 20
j_gene: TRBJ2-1
CDR3nt: TGTGCCAGCAGGGCCTCATTAGGGTCAGGGCCTAGCGGGGACTACAATGAGCAGTTCTTC
CDR3aa: CASRASLGSGPSGDYNEQFF

v_gene: TRBV2
abundance: few
d_gene: -
len: 15
j_gene: TRBJ2-5
CDR3nt: TGTGCCAGCACCATGACAGGCGCTTGGGGAGAGACCCAGTACTTC
CDR3aa: CASTMTGAWGETQYF

v_gene: TRBV27
abundance: few
d_gene: TRBD2
len: 16
j_gene: TRBJ2-1
CDR3nt: TGTGCCAGCAGTTTCGTAGGAGGGAGGGTGGGGAATGAGCAGTTCTTC
CDR3aa: CASSFVGGRVGNEQFF

v_gene: TRBV12-3/TRBV12-4
abundance: many
d_gene: -
len: 16
j_gene: TRBJ2-2
CDR3nt: TGTGCCAGCAGTTTTTGGGACTTGACCAACACCGGGGAGCTGTTTTTT
CDR3aa: CASSFWDLTNTGELFF

v_gene: TRBV3-1
abundance: few
d_gene: TRBD2
len: 14
j_gene: TRBJ2-3
CDR3nt: TGTGCCAGCAGCTTCCTAGCGGACGCAGATACGCAGTATTTT
CDR3aa: CASSFLADADTQYF

v_gene: TRBV3-1
abundance: -
d_gene: -
len: 14
j_gene: TRBJ2-2
CDR3nt: TGTGCCAGCAGCACGAGGGGCGTCCCCGGGGAGCTGTTTTTT
CDR3aa: CASSTRGVPGELFF

v_gene: TRBV5-4
abundance: many
d_gene: TRBD2
len: 14
j_gene: TRBJ2-1
CDR3nt: TGTGCCAGCAGACAGGGACTAGCCGACAATGAGCAGTTCTTC
CDR3aa: CASRQGLADNEQFF

v_gene: TRBV10-3
abundance: -
d_gene: -
len: 14
j_gene: TRBJ2-3
CDR3nt: TGTGCCATCAGTGGAGACAGTAGCACAGATACGCAGTATTTT
CDR3aa: CAISGDSSTDTQYF

v_gene: TRBV4-2
abundance: many
d_gene: -
len: 18
j_gene: TRBJ1-6
CDR3nt: TGTGCCAGCAGCCAAGATTTTAGGAGCAGCTCCTATAATTCACCCCTCCACTTT
CDR3aa: CASSQDFRSSSYNSPLHF

v_gene: TRBV30
abundance: few
d_gene: -
len: 14
j_gene: TRBJ2-1
CDR3nt: TGTGCCTGGAGTGTAGGCCCAACCAAGGCTGAGCAGTTCTTC
CDR3aa: CAWSVGPTKAEQFF

v_gene: TRBV20-1
abundance: -
d_gene: -
len: 13
j_gene: TRBJ2-3
CDR3nt: TGCAGTGCTAAAGTTAGGGCCGCAGATACGCAGTATTTT
CDR3aa: CSAKVRAADTQYF

v_gene: TRBV15
abundance: -
d_gene: TRBD2
len: 17
j_gene: TRBJ2-3
CDR3nt: TGTGCCACCAGCAGAGATTCACTAGCGGGGGGGCGTGATACGCAGTATTTT
CDR3aa: CATSRDSLAGGRDTQYF

v_gene: TRBV20-1
abundance: few
d_gene: TRBD1
len: 15
j_gene: TRBJ2-3
CDR3nt: TGCAGTGCTACACAGGACAGGGGTAGCACAGATACGCAGTATTTT
CDR3aa: CSATQDRGSTDTQYF

v_gene: TRBV5-6
abundance: many
d_gene: -
len: 14
j_gene: TRBJ1-2
CDR3nt: TGTGCCAGCAGCTTGCGGGCTGGTAACTATGGCTACACCTTC
CDR3aa: CASSLRAGNYGYTF

v_gene: TRBV5-5
abundance: few
d_gene: TRBD1
len: 15
j_gene: TRBJ2-2
CDR3nt: TGTGCCAGCAGCTCCCGGGACAGGATGGCCGGGGAGCTGTTTTTT
CDR3aa: CASSSRDRMAGELFF

v_gene: TRBV19
abundance: few
d_gene: -
len: 13
j_gene: TRBJ2-2
CDR3nt: TGTGCCTCAAGGACTGTATGGACCGGGGAGCTGTTTTTT
CDR3aa: CASRTVWTGELFF

v_gene: TRBV12-3/TRBV12-4
abundance: -
d_gene: -
len: 14
j_gene: TRBJ2-2
CDR3nt: TGTGCCAGCAGTTTAAGCGAGAACACCGGGGAGCTGTTTTTT
CDR3aa: CASSLSENTGELFF

v_gene: TRBV27
abundance: -
d_gene: -
len: 16
j_gene: TRBJ2-3
CDR3nt: TGTGCCAGCAGTTCCACTTCTGCGGGCCTCACAGATACGCAGTATTTT
CDR3aa: CASSSTSAGLTDTQYF

v_gene: TRBV5-6
abundance: many
d_gene: -
len: 13
j_gene: TRBJ1-1
CDR3nt: TGTGCCAGCAGCTTGAGATGGGGCACTGAAGCTTTCTTT
CDR3aa: CASSLRWGTEAFF

v_gene: TRBV29-1
abundance: few
d_gene: -
len: 13
j_gene: TRBJ2-5
CDR3nt: TGCAGCGTCGTGGACTTCCCGGCGGGGACCCAGTACTTC
CDR3aa: CSVVDFPAGTQYF

v_gene: TRBV20-1
abundance: many
d_gene: -
len: 12
j_gene: TRBJ1-1
CDR3nt: TGCAGTGCTTCCCGGGGGTACACTGAAGCTTTCTTT
CDR3aa: CSASRGYTEAFF

v_gene: TRBV2
abundance: few
d_gene: TRBD2
len: 14
j_gene: TRBJ2-1
CDR3nt: TGTGCCAGCGTGGGACTAGCGGGATTTAATGAGCAGTTCTTC
CDR3aa: CASVGLAGFNEQFF

v_gene: TRBV5-1
abundance: few
d_gene: -
len: 14
j_gene: TRBJ2-5
CDR3nt: TGCGCCAGCAGCTTTTTTGGGGAACAAGAGACCCAGTACTTC
CDR3aa: CASSFFGEQETQYF

v_gene: TRBV5-1
abundance: few
d_gene: -
len: 14
j_gene: TRBJ1-1
CDR3nt: TGCGCCAGCAGCTTGTATCAGGGCAACACTGAAGCTTTCTTT
CDR3aa: CASSLYQGNTEAFF

v_gene: TRBV24-1
abundance: few
d_gene: TRBD2
len: 15
j_gene: TRBJ2-5
CDR3nt: TGTGCCACCAGTGCCCCGAGAGGACTAGAGGAGACCCAGTACTTC
CDR3aa: CATSAPRGLEETQYF

v_gene: TRBV7-2
abundance: few
d_gene: TRBD1
len: 13
j_gene: TRBJ2-5
CDR3nt: TGTGCCAGCAGCTTCGAATATGGACAGGGCCGGTACTTC
CDR3aa: CASSFEYGQGRYF

v_gene: TRBV25-1
abundance: few
d_gene: -
len: 13
j_gene: TRBJ1-5
CDR3nt: TGTGCCAGCAGTGAATCTGGGTATCAGCCCCAGCATTTT
CDR3aa: CASSESGYQPQHF

v_gene: TRBV6-5
abundance: -
d_gene: -
len: 14
j_gene: TRBJ2-7
CDR3nt: TGTGCCAGCAGTTACTCTCCAGGGGATCGGGAGCAGTACTTC
CDR3aa: CASSYSPGDREQYF

v_gene: TRBV18
abundance: -
d_gene: -
len: 14
j_gene: TRBJ1-4
CDR3nt: TGTGCCAGCTCACCAGGGGCAGGAAATGAAAAACTGTTTTTT
CDR3aa: CASSPGAGNEKLFF

v_gene: TRBV29-1
abundance: many
d_gene: TRBD2
len: 12
j_gene: TRBJ2-5
CDR3nt: TGCAGCGTCTCTAGCGGTCAAGAGACCCAGTACTTC
CDR3aa: CSVSSGQETQYF

v_gene: TRBV3-1
abundance: few
d_gene: TRBD1
len: 14
j_gene: TRBJ1-2
CDR3nt: TGTGCCAGCAGCCAGGCAGGGGGCGACTATGGCTACACCTTC
CDR3aa: CASSQAGGDYGYTF

v_gene: TRBV15
abundance: -
d_gene: -
len: 12
j_gene: TRBJ2-5
CDR3nt: TGTGCCACCAGCATAGAGGGAGAGACCCAGTACTTC
CDR3aa: CATSIEGETQYF

v_gene: TRBV28
abundance: few
d_gene: -
len: 14
j_gene: TRBJ2-2
CDR3nt: TGTGCCAGCAGTTTATCAGGGAGTTCCGGGGAGCTGTTTTTT
CDR3aa: CASSLSGSSGELFF

v_gene: TRBV6-2/TRBV6-3
abundance: -
d_gene: -
len: 17
j_gene: TRBJ2-1
CDR3nt: TGTGCCAGCAGCACTCCCCCGCGACGGTCTCCCTACAATGAGCAGTTCTTC
CDR3aa: CASSTPPRRSPYNEQFF

v_gene: TRBV5-5
abundance: many
d_gene: -
len: 14
j_gene: TRBJ2-5
CDR3nt: TGTGCCAGCAGCTTTCGGACTACCCAAGAGACCCAGTACTTC
CDR3aa: CASSFRTTQETQYF

v_gene: TRBV28
abundance: many
d_gene: -
len: 14
j_gene: TRBJ2-7
CDR3nt: TGTGCCAGCAGTTTACGGTCTGGTTCCTACGAGCAGTACTTC
CDR3aa: CASSLRSGSYEQYF

v_gene: TRBV7-2
abundance: many
d_gene: -
len: 13
j_gene: TRBJ2-1
CDR3nt: TGTGCCAGCAGCCCTACGACCTACAATGAGCAGTTCTTC
CDR3aa: CASSPTTYNEQFF

v_gene: TRBV5-1
abundance: many
d_gene: -
len: 14
j_gene: TRBJ2-3
CDR3nt: TGCGCCAGCAGCTTGGGGGAGGTCACAGATACGCAGTATTTT
CDR3aa: CASSLGEVTDTQYF